This is a list of T cell receptor beta chains from one sample in a study of identical twins. TCRdb itself ran the 5' RACE reads through MiXCR, one entry per CDR3 protein. The data contain some 200,000 distinct CDR3 sequences, about 7.5% of them singletons. A further study also used this sample, focusing on yellow fever vaccine responses in identical twins.

Sequencing was carried out using memory (CD45RO+) T cells sorted from blood. Receptors originate from a woman under 30 in good health. The CDR3 runs from the conserved cysteine through the conserved F or W. The D gene is left open where the match is weak. Clone sizes are given selectively: once, few, many, or a class where the clone is expanded.

J gene: TRBJ2-1
D gene: -
V gene: TRBV14
clone size: -
CDR3 DNA: TGTGCCAGCAGCCAAGATGTTACAGTACACAATGAGCAGTTCTTC
CDR3 protein: CASSQDVTVHNEQFF

J gene: TRBJ2-7
D gene: TRBD2
V gene: TRBV7-9
clone size: -
CDR3 DNA: TGTGCCAGCAGCCCCCGAAGCGGGGGGGCCTCGGCCCACGAGCAGTACTTC
CDR3 protein: CASSPRSGGASAHEQYF

J gene: TRBJ2-3
D gene: -
V gene: TRBV29-1
clone size: -
CDR3 DNA: TGCAGCGTTGAAGAGTTCCGAGATACGCAGTATTTT
CDR3 protein: CSVEEFRDTQYF

J gene: TRBJ1-1
D gene: -
V gene: TRBV30
clone size: -
CDR3 DNA: TGTGCCTGGAGTTCCTCTTTAGGGGTAATGAACACTGAAGCTTTCTTT
CDR3 protein: CAWSSSLGVMNTEAFF

J gene: TRBJ1-1
D gene: -
V gene: TRBV3-1
clone size: many
CDR3 DNA: TGTGCCAGCAGCGACGACAGGAACACTGAAGCTTTCTTT
CDR3 protein: CASSDDRNTEAFF

J gene: TRBJ1-2
D gene: TRBD1
V gene: TRBV6-1
clone size: -
CDR3 DNA: TGTGCCAGCAAAAAACCCGAAACCCGGACAGGGCCAAATGGCTACACCTTC
CDR3 protein: CASKKPETRTGPNGYTF

J gene: TRBJ2-5
D gene: -
V gene: TRBV7-2
clone size: -
CDR3 DNA: TGTGCCAGCAGCTTAGATGGGGGTCCAGAGACCCAGTACTTC
CDR3 protein: CASSLDGGPETQYF

J gene: TRBJ2-7
D gene: TRBD2
V gene: TRBV7-9
clone size: -
CDR3 DNA: TGTGCCAGCAGCTTAGCGGGGGTAGCGGGAAAGGGTTACGAGCAGTACTTC
CDR3 protein: CASSLAGVAGKGYEQYF

J gene: TRBJ2-7
D gene: TRBD1
V gene: TRBV27
clone size: many
CDR3 DNA: TGTGCCAGCAGTTTAATACAGGGGGCTGTCCACGAGCAGTACTTC
CDR3 protein: CASSLIQGAVHEQYF

J gene: TRBJ2-4
D gene: -
V gene: TRBV6-4
clone size: -
CDR3 DNA: TGTGCCACCCCTGCAGGGGCTCGGGCCAAAAACATTCAGTACTTC
CDR3 protein: CATPAGARAKNIQYF

J gene: TRBJ2-3
D gene: -
V gene: TRBV27
clone size: many
CDR3 DNA: TGTGCCAGCAGTTTGAGAAAAAGCACAGATACGCAGTATTTT
CDR3 protein: CASSLRKSTDTQYF

J gene: TRBJ2-3
D gene: -
V gene: TRBV7-8
clone size: few
CDR3 DNA: TGTGCCAGCAGCTTAGGACAGCCTACAGATACGCAGTATTTT
CDR3 protein: CASSLGQPTDTQYF

J gene: TRBJ1-5
D gene: -
V gene: TRBV28
clone size: few
CDR3 DNA: TGTGCCAGCAGTTTATCGGGAATGGGGCAGCCCCAGCATTTT
CDR3 protein: CASSLSGMGQPQHF

J gene: TRBJ1-5
D gene: TRBD1
V gene: TRBV15
clone size: many
CDR3 DNA: TGTGCCACCAGCAGAACTCGACAGGGGTTTAGCAATCAGCCCCAGCATTTT
CDR3 protein: CATSRTRQGFSNQPQHF

J gene: TRBJ2-7
D gene: TRBD1
V gene: TRBV20-1
clone size: -
CDR3 DNA: TGCAGTGCTAGAGGCACAGGGGGCTACGAGCAGTACTTC
CDR3 protein: CSARGTGGYEQYF

J gene: TRBJ2-3
D gene: -
V gene: TRBV5-1
clone size: many
CDR3 DNA: TGCGCCAGCAGCTTGGATAGGGGGGACGATACGCAGTATTTT
CDR3 protein: CASSLDRGDDTQYF

J gene: TRBJ2-5
D gene: -
V gene: TRBV3-1
clone size: few
CDR3 DNA: TGTGCCAGCAGCCAAAGGGGACGGGGAGAGACCCAGTACTTC
CDR3 protein: CASSQRGRGETQYF

J gene: TRBJ1-2
D gene: -
V gene: TRBV2
clone size: few
CDR3 DNA: TGTGCCAGCAGTGAAGCGGGAAACTATGGCTACACCTTC
CDR3 protein: CASSEAGNYGYTF

J gene: TRBJ1-4
D gene: -
V gene: TRBV29-1
clone size: -
CDR3 DNA: TGCAGCGTTGCTGCCGCGGCTAATGAAAAACTGTTTTTT
CDR3 protein: CSVAAAANEKLFF

J gene: TRBJ1-1
D gene: TRBD1
V gene: TRBV6-2/TRBV6-3
clone size: many
CDR3 DNA: TGTGCCAGCAGTTACTTGGACAGGAGGAACACTGAAGCTTTCTTT
CDR3 protein: CASSYLDRRNTEAFF

J gene: TRBJ2-2
D gene: TRBD1
V gene: TRBV5-5
clone size: few
CDR3 DNA: TGTGCCAGCAGCTCTTGGGACAGCTTGACCGGGGAGCTGTTTTTT
CDR3 protein: CASSSWDSLTGELFF

J gene: TRBJ2-5
D gene: -
V gene: TRBV7-2
clone size: -
CDR3 DNA: TGTGCCAGCAGCCCTGCGGGCGGGACTCTCAGGGGGACCCAGTACTTC
CDR3 protein: CASSPAGGTLRGTQYF

J gene: TRBJ1-4
D gene: -
V gene: TRBV20-1
clone size: many
CDR3 DNA: TGCAGTGCTAGCACAACTAATGAAAAACTGTTTTTT
CDR3 protein: CSASTTNEKLFF

J gene: TRBJ1-1
D gene: -
V gene: TRBV2
clone size: few
CDR3 DNA: TGTGCCAGCACCCAGGACAGTGAAGCTTTCTTT
CDR3 protein: CASTQDSEAFF

J gene: TRBJ2-1
D gene: TRBD2
V gene: TRBV4-2
clone size: many
CDR3 DNA: TGTGCCAGCAGCCCGCAGACTAGCGGGGGGGCAAGTGAGCAGTTCTTC
CDR3 protein: CASSPQTSGGASEQFF

J gene: TRBJ1-2
D gene: -
V gene: TRBV18
clone size: few
CDR3 DNA: TGTGCCAGCTCACCAAGTGGGCAGGGTGACGGCTACACCTTC
CDR3 protein: CASSPSGQGDGYTF

J gene: TRBJ2-5
D gene: -
V gene: TRBV6-2/TRBV6-3
clone size: -
CDR3 DNA: TGTGCCAGCAGTTACCCTCTAAACTTC
CDR3 protein: CASSYPLNF

J gene: TRBJ2-1
D gene: -
V gene: TRBV5-1
clone size: many
CDR3 DNA: TGCGCCAGCAGCTCGGATGGGGTCTCCTACAATGAGCAGTTCTTC
CDR3 protein: CASSSDGVSYNEQFF

J gene: TRBJ2-5
D gene: -
V gene: TRBV5-5
clone size: many
CDR3 DNA: TGTGCCAGCAGCTTGAAAGTTTCGGGTCGGAGAGAGACCCAGTACTTC
CDR3 protein: CASSLKVSGRRETQYF

J gene: TRBJ2-3
D gene: TRBD2
V gene: TRBV5-1
clone size: many
CDR3 DNA: TGCGCCAGCATGCGGGGGGGTTCAGATACGCAGTATTTT
CDR3 protein: CASMRGGSDTQYF

J gene: TRBJ2-7
D gene: TRBD2
V gene: TRBV27
clone size: few
CDR3 DNA: TGTGCCAGCAGTCCCTTAGCGGGAGACCCCTACGAGCAGTACTTC
CDR3 protein: CASSPLAGDPYEQYF

J gene: TRBJ2-5
D gene: -
V gene: TRBV12-5
clone size: -
CDR3 DNA: TGTGCTAGTGGTTTGGCAGGGTCTCAAGAGACCCAGTACTTC
CDR3 protein: CASGLAGSQETQYF

J gene: TRBJ2-2
D gene: -
V gene: TRBV12-3/TRBV12-4
clone size: many
CDR3 DNA: TGTGCCAGCAGTTTTCAGGGCCCGAACACCGGGGAGCTGTTTTTT
CDR3 protein: CASSFQGPNTGELFF

J gene: TRBJ2-3
D gene: TRBD2
V gene: TRBV7-8
clone size: many
CDR3 DNA: TGTGCCAGCAGCTTAAGGACTAGCGGGGACGTGACAGATACGCAGTATTTT
CDR3 protein: CASSLRTSGDVTDTQYF

J gene: TRBJ2-1
D gene: TRBD1
V gene: TRBV20-1
clone size: many
CDR3 DNA: TGCAGTGCTAGAGATCTCGAACAGGGGGCGCCCAATGAGCAGTTCTTC
CDR3 protein: CSARDLEQGAPNEQFF

J gene: TRBJ2-7
D gene: -
V gene: TRBV20-1
clone size: many
CDR3 DNA: TGCAGTGCTATAGAATTAACGCAGTCCTACGAGCAGTACTTC
CDR3 protein: CSAIELTQSYEQYF

J gene: TRBJ1-6
D gene: -
V gene: TRBV20-1
clone size: -
CDR3 DNA: TGCAGTGCTCCCGACCCTGGGAGCTCCTATAATTCACCCCTCCACTTT
CDR3 protein: CSAPDPGSSYNSPLHF

J gene: TRBJ1-6
D gene: -
V gene: TRBV3-1
clone size: few
CDR3 DNA: TGTGCCAGCAGCCAATCCAGTTCACCCCTCCACTTT
CDR3 protein: CASSQSSSPLHF

J gene: TRBJ2-3
D gene: -
V gene: TRBV29-1
clone size: many
CDR3 DNA: TGCAGCGTTTACAGGGCAAAAGATACGCAGTATTTT
CDR3 protein: CSVYRAKDTQYF

J gene: TRBJ1-5
D gene: -
V gene: TRBV12-3/TRBV12-4
clone size: many
CDR3 DNA: TGTGCCAGCAGTTTTCGGACAACCAATCTGCAGCATTTT
CDR3 protein: CASSFRTTNLQHF

J gene: TRBJ1-1
D gene: -
V gene: TRBV5-1
clone size: many
CDR3 DNA: TGCGCCAGCAGCTTTTTAGGGGATACTGAAGCTTTCTTT
CDR3 protein: CASSFLGDTEAFF

J gene: TRBJ2-7
D gene: TRBD2
V gene: TRBV5-1
clone size: few
CDR3 DNA: TGCGCCAGCAGCTTGGCCGGGACTAGCGGTGCGCGGTACTTC
CDR3 protein: CASSLAGTSGARYF

J gene: TRBJ1-1
D gene: -
V gene: TRBV4-3
clone size: few
CDR3 DNA: TGCGCCAGCAGCCAAGATACGGCGAGGGAAGCTTTCTTT
CDR3 protein: CASSQDTAREAFF

J gene: TRBJ2-5
D gene: TRBD1
V gene: TRBV9
clone size: -
CDR3 DNA: TGTGCCAGCACCCAGCAGGGGGATCAAGAGACCCAGTACTTC
CDR3 protein: CASTQQGDQETQYF

J gene: TRBJ2-1
D gene: -
V gene: TRBV7-3
clone size: -
CDR3 DNA: TGTGCCAGCAGCTTGACCGGGATCTACAATGAGCAGTTCTTC
CDR3 protein: CASSLTGIYNEQFF

J gene: TRBJ2-5
D gene: -
V gene: TRBV12-3/TRBV12-4
clone size: few
CDR3 DNA: TGTGCCAGCAGTTTCTTTGGGGAGACCCAGTACTTC
CDR3 protein: CASSFFGETQYF

J gene: TRBJ2-3
D gene: -
V gene: TRBV20-1
clone size: few
CDR3 DNA: TGCAGTGCTGTCCATCCGGGTACCGATACGCAGTATTTT
CDR3 protein: CSAVHPGTDTQYF

J gene: TRBJ2-5
D gene: -
V gene: TRBV24-1
clone size: many
CDR3 DNA: TGTGCCACCAGTGCCCCGGTGGAGACCCAGTACTTC
CDR3 protein: CATSAPVETQYF

J gene: TRBJ2-2
D gene: -
V gene: TRBV20-1
clone size: -
CDR3 DNA: TGCAGTGCTACGTACTCGGGGGACACCGGGGAGCTGTTTTTT
CDR3 protein: CSATYSGDTGELFF

J gene: TRBJ2-6
D gene: -
V gene: TRBV5-8
clone size: -
CDR3 DNA: TGTGCCAGCAGCTTTAGAACAGGGTACGGGGCCAACGTCCTGACTTTC
CDR3 protein: CASSFRTGYGANVLTF